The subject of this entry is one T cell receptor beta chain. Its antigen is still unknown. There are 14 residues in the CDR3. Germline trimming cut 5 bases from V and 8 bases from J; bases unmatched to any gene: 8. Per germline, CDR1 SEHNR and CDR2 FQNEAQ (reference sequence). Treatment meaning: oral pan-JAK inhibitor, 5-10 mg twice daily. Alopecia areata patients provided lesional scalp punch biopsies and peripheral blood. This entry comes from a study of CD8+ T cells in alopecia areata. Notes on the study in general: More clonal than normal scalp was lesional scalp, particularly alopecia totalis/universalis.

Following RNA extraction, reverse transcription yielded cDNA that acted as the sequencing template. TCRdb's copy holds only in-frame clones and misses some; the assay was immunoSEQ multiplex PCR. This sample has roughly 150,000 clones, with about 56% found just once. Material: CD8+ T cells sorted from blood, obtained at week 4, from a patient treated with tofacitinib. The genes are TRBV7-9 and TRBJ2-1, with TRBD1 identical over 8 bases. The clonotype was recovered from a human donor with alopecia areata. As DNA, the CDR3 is TGTGCCAGCAGCCACCCGGACAGGGTGGATGAGCAGTTCTTC. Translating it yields CASSHPDRVDEQFF.